This TCR beta chain was profiled in a study of T cells in women clearing cervical HPV infection. As for the study in general: Cases' blood sampling followed lesion detection by median around 150 days (90 to 200). Overall study results and limits: CIN3+ cases had significantly higher TCR repertoire richness than controls, but evenness did not differ.

Generated by immunoSEQ multiplex PCR, the TCRdb table keeps only in-frame clones and is missing some. This sample contains 23,000 or so clones. CDR3 size: 16 residues. V trimming: 4 bases; J trimming: 0 bases; junction bases outside the gene matches: 8. The germline CDR1 and CDR2 sequences are SGHRS and YFSETQ. Details on this clone: As yet, its antigen is unknown. The CDR3 end falls 3 residues outside the read, so it is completed with the germline J gene.

The sequence was collected from a woman aged 18 to 69 with a cervical HPV16 infection that either progressed to CIN3+ or cleared (not recorded which). Input material: blood buffy coat. The chain joins TRBV5-1 to TRBJ2-3; 7 bases match TRBD2. CDR3 region: CASSQSGVASTDTQYF. CDR3 DNA (partial): TGCGCCAGCAGCCAAAGCGGGGTAGCTAGCACAGATACG.